The present T cell receptor beta chain was sequenced within a study of CD8 T cells in ankylosing spondylitis. This clonotype was detected many times. The junction shows a germline mismatch at one end, possibly a read error. The CDR3 length is 14 residues. Germline V gene data show CDR1 as SSHAT and CDR2 as FNYEAQ (reference sequence). TCRdb re-analysed the 5' RACE reads in MiXCR, keeping a single row per CDR3 protein. There are roughly 220,000 distinct CDR3 sequences in the sample; roughly a tenth occur only once, and 21% lies in the top ten. This chain links TRBV7-7 with TRBJ2-3, with 7 bases lining up with TRBD2. The specimen was blood, either unsorted or a sorted T cell fraction (not recorded which). The source is a male donor with ankylosing spondylitis or in good health (not recorded which). The CDR3 sequence: CASSLGRGGDTQYF. The CDR3 DNA reads TGTGCTAGCAGCTTAGGGAGGGGCGGAGATACGCAGTATTTT.